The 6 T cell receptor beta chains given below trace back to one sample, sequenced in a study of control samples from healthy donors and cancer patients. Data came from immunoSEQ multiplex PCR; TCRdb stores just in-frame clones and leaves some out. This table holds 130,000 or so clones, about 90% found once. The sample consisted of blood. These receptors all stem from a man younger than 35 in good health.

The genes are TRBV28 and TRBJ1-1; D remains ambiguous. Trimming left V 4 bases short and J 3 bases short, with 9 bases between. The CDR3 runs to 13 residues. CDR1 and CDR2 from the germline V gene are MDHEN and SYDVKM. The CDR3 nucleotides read TGTGCCAGCAGTTGGTTCAGGTACACTGAAGCTTTCTTT. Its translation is CASSWFRYTEAFF.

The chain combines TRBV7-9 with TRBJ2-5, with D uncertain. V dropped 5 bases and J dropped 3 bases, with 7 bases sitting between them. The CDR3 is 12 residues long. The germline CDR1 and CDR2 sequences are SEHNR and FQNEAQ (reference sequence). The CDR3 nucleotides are TGTGCCAGCAGCAGACTTGAAGAGACCCAGTACTTC. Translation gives CASSRLEETQYF.

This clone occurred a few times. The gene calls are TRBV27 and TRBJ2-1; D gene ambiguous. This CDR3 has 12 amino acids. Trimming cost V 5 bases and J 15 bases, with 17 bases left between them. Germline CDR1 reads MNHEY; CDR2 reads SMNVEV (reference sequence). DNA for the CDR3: TGTGCCAGCAGTCCACCCGGTTTAATGTCGTTCTTC. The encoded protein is CASSPPGLMSFF.

CDR3 in DNA: TGTGCCATCAGTGAGTCCGCTCCTTCCGGGGAGCTGTTTTTT. This encodes CAISESAPSGELFF. The chain couples TRBV10-3 to TRBJ2-2; D unresolved. The V and J ends lost 0 bases and 6 bases respectively, with 8 bases between them. Germline V gene lookup returns CDR1 ENHRY and CDR2 SYGVKD. This CDR3 is 14 amino acids long.

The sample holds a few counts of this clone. The CDR3 is CASTPGQGSFIGELFF. The DNA for the CDR3 is TGTGCCAGCACCCCGGGGCAGGGTTCGTTTATCGGGGAGCTGTTTTTT. The J gene is TRBJ2-2, the V gene TRBV5-5, with D perhaps matching TRBD1 or TRBD2 (5 bases each). The CDR3 is 16 amino acids. V dropped 6 bases and J dropped 7 bases, with 22 bases sitting between them. CDR1 SGHKS and CDR2 YYEKEE come from the germline V gene (reference sequence). The variable domain in full, completed from reference TRBV5-5 and TRBJ2-2, reads DAGVTQSPTHLIKTRGQQVTLRCSPISGHKSVSWYQQVLGQGPQFIFQYYEKEERGRGNFPDRFSARQFPNYSSELNVNALLLGDSALYLCASTPGQGSFIGELFFGEGSRLTVL.

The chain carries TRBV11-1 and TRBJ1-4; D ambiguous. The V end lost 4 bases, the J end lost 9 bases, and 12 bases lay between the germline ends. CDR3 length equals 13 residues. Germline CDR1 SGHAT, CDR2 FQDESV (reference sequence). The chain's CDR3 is CASSSSGGQKLFF. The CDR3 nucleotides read TGTGCCAGCAGCTCCTCAGGCGGGCAAAAACTGTTTTTT.